Below, one TCR beta chain is given with its context. Measured with immunoSEQ multiplex PCR; TCRdb has only the in-frame clones, and not every one. This table holds 200,000 to 300,000 clones, 84% found once. These data originate in a study of blood T cell repertoires in COVID-19. Study at large: Nucleic acid was either cDNA or gDNA, and it came from T cells, B-cell-depleted T cells, or PBMCs.

In germline, CDR1 is SGHTA, CDR2 FQGNSA. This CDR3 spans 13 amino acids. V lost 1 base and J lost 8; bases outside the gene matches: 4. This sequence was found in a human donor in a cohort sampled during active COVID-19. The source material was peripheral blood. The rearrangement uses TRBV7-2 and TRBJ1-1, with 7 bases matching TRBD1. CDR3 loop: CASSLEPGGEAFF. The CDR3 nucleotides read TGTGCCAGCAGCTTAGAACCAGGGGGGGAAGCTTTCTTT. Based on the CDR3 plus reference TRBV7-2 and TRBJ1-1, the full variable domain is GAGVSQSPSNKVTEKGKDVELRCDPISGHTALYWYRQSLGQGLEFLIYFQGNSAPDKSGLPSDRFSAERTGGSVSTLTIQRTQQEDSAVYLCASSLEPGGEAFFGQGTRLTVV.